These 11 T cell receptor beta chains came from one sample sequenced in a study of blood T cell repertoires in COVID-19. Libraries were prepared by immunoSEQ multiplex PCR; TCRdb keeps only in-frame clonotypes and omits some of them. The sample has roughly 250,000 clones; 85% to 90% are singletons. Sequencing used PBMCs or T cells enriched from blood (not recorded which). These receptors were collected from a woman aged 50 to 60 who had recovered from COVID-19.

The chain is built from TRBV2 and TRBJ1-5; D is possibly TRBD1 (6 bases). The CDR3 extends over 14 amino acids. Between the trimmed V and J ends, which lost 7 bases and 1 base, there was a span of 11 bases. The germline V gene encodes CDR1 SNHLY and CDR2 FYNNEI. CDR3 protein: CASNAGVSNQPQHF. The CDR3 DNA reads TGTGCCAGCAACGCAGGGGTCAGCAATCAGCCCCAGCATTTT.

The chain combines TRBV24-1 with TRBJ2-2; D gene unclear. The CDR3 totals 13 residues. Germline CDR1 reads KGHDR; CDR2 reads SFDVKD. V was pared by 3 bases and J by 5 bases, with 6 bases between. The chain's CDR3 is CATSDVLTGELFF. The CDR3, as DNA: TGTGCCACCAGTGATGTTTTAACCGGGGAGCTGTTTTTT.

This clone was found a few times. The genes are TRBV7-2 and TRBJ1-2; TRBD1 might be the D (5 bases). The CDR3 covers 18 residues. CDR1 is SGHTA, CDR2 FQGNSA, per germline. Between the trimmed V and J ends, which lost 2 bases and 0 bases, there was a span of 19 bases. DNA of the CDR3: TGTGCCAGCAGCTTAAGTGGCGGGGGATGGTCTCCTAACTATGGCTACACCTTC. Translated: CASSLSGGGWSPNYGYTF.

The chain has TRBV15 and TRBJ2-2; 7 bases match TRBD2. Germline V gives CDR1 LNHNV, CDR2 YYDKDF (reference sequence). The junction had 7 bases not matched to a gene; V was cut back by 0 bases and J by 6 bases. The CDR3 has 16 residues. CDR3 coding DNA: TGTGCCACCAGCAGAGATGGGGCGGGAGTCGCCGGGGAGCTGTTTTTT. Its translation is CATSRDGAGVAGELFF.

This chain connects TRBV18 to TRBJ1-2, with 7 bases identical to TRBD1. Trimming cost V 1 base and J 6 bases; bases outside gene matches: 11. Germline V gene sequence: CDR1 KGHSH, CDR2 LQKENI. The CDR3 is 16 residues long. The CDR3 nucleotides are TGTGCCAGCTCACCACGCGTTGACAGGGAGAAGGATGGCTACACCTTC. Its protein product is CASSPRVDREKDGYTF.

There are many counts of this clone. The chain recombines TRBV6-5 with TRBJ2-2, with 10 bases that match TRBD1. Germline CDR1 MNHEY, CDR2 SVGAGI. V was clipped by 6 bases and J by 7 bases; unmatched bases: 8. The CDR3 covers 15 residues. The CDR3 DNA sequence: TGTGCCAGCAGCGCCGGACAGGGGGAGGTCGGGGAGCTGTTTTTT. Protein product: CASSAGQGEVGELFF.

The chain has TRBV27 and TRBJ1-2; D possibly corresponds to TRBD1 (6 bases). Trimming left V 4 bases short and J 3 bases short, with 12 bases between. The length of the CDR3 is 14 residues. Germline loops: CDR1 MNHEY, CDR2 SMNVEV (reference sequence). In nucleotides, the CDR3 is TGTGCCAGCAGTTGGGCCAGGGGCGACTATGGCTACACCTTC. Its protein product is CASSWARGDYGYTF.

The CDR3 loop reads CAWGKDRGGYTF. For the CDR3, the DNA is TGTGCCTGGGGTAAAGACAGGGGTGGCTACACCTTC. The chain employs TRBV30 and TRBJ1-2, with TRBD1 matching 8 bases. Per germline, CDR1 GTSNPN and CDR2 SVGIG (reference sequence). There are 12 residues in the CDR3. V shed 5 bases, J shed 7 bases, and the junction held 6 bases outside the gene matches.

This clone was seen only a few times. This chain uses TRBV29-1 with TRBJ2-7, with D maybe TRBD2 (6 bases). This CDR3 has 12 amino acids. CDR1 is SQVTM, CDR2 ANQGSEA, per germline. V shed 6 bases and J shed 3 bases, with 12 bases lying between them. The CDR3: CSVETRDYEQYF. The CDR3 bases are TGCAGCGTGGAGACGCGGGACTACGAGCAGTACTTC.

The CDR3 DNA reads TGTGCCAGCAGTTTATCGGGACTAGCGGGAGAGCAGTTCTTC. Encoded protein: CASSLSGLAGEQFF. The chain couples TRBV28 to TRBJ2-1, with 13 positions matching TRBD2. CDR1 MDHEN and CDR2 SYDVKM come from the germline V gene. CDR3 length equals 14 residues. Trimming at V came to 1 base and at J to 10 bases, leaving 1 base not matched to a gene.

The chain links TRBV7-9 to TRBJ2-1, with D possibly TRBD1 on 6 matching bases. Per the germline V gene, CDR1 is SEHNR and CDR2 is FQNEAQ (reference sequence). V was shortened by 8 bases and J by 0 bases, with 14 bases between the two germline ends. The length of the CDR3 is 15 residues. This CDR3 is CASQSGVSSYNEQFF. In nucleotides, the CDR3 is TGTGCCAGCCAATCAGGGGTGAGCTCCTACAATGAGCAGTTCTTC.